The 19 T cell receptor beta chains below all came from one sample that was sequenced in a study of T cell repertoires in cytomegalovirus infection. Their antigens remain unidentified. TCRdb re-called the reads through MiXCR, storing one row per CDR3 protein. Of some 270,000 distinct CDR3 sequences in the sample, less than 25% were seen once. The sequenced sample was cultured PBMCs, obtained from culture after CMV antigen stimulation. These receptors all come from a human donor in good health (CMV status not recorded). Some clones in this sample may be carry-over from other donors' samples.

Within the sample, this clonotype is medium-sized. CDR3 sequence: CASSLVDRSQETQYF. DNA for the CDR3: TGTGCCAGCAGCTTAGTCGATCGGTCCCAAGAGACCCAGTACTTC. V usage is TRBV7-2 and J usage is TRBJ2-5; D unresolved. Germline CDR1 and CDR2: SGHTA and FQGNSA. This CDR3 is built from 15 residues. Trimming shortened V by 1 base and J by 1 base, and 10 bases separated the two germline ends.

This clonotype appeared once. The chain employs TRBV20-1 and TRBJ1-1; D not certain. CDR3 length equals 12 residues. With 1 base removed from V and 5 bases from J, the gap between germline ends came to 8 bases. Germline V lookup: CDR1 DFQATT, CDR2 SNEGSKA (reference sequence). CDR3 region: CSARVRETEAFF. DNA of the CDR3: TGCAGTGCTAGAGTGAGGGAGACTGAAGCTTTCTTT.

This clonotype was seen repeatedly, ten times or more. This sequence joins TRBV7-2 and TRBJ2-5; 8 bases map to TRBD2. CDR1 is SGHTA, CDR2 FQGNSA, per germline. The junction had 20 bases not matched to a gene; V was cut back by 5 bases and J by 3 bases. The CDR3 totals 19 residues. The CDR3 coding sequence is TGTGCCAGCAGCGTAAACCCTCTAGCGGGCTTCCCGGGGGAAGAGACCCAGTACTTC. Amino acids: CASSVNPLAGFPGEETQYF. Full variable domain (outside the CDR3, taken from reference TRBV7-2 and TRBJ2-5): GAGVSQSPSNKVTEKGKDVELRCDPISGHTALYWYRQSLGQGLEFLIYFQGNSAPDKSGLPSDRFSAERTGGSVSTLTIQRTQQEDSAVYLCASSVNPLAGFPGEETQYFGPGTRLLVL.

The chain couples TRBV25-1 to TRBJ1-2, with a tentative D call TRBD1 (5 bases). Trimming shortened V by 1 base and J by 4 bases, and 13 bases separated the two germline ends. Germline lookup yields CDR1 MGHDK and CDR2 SYGVNS. The CDR3 runs 15 residues. The CDR3 DNA follows: TGTGCCAGCAGTGAATGGGGGGGAATGGGCTATGGCTACACCTTC. This encodes CASSEWGGMGYGYTF.

The V gene is TRBV10-3, the J gene TRBJ1-4, with D possibly being TRBD1 (6 bases). Germline V gene lookup returns CDR1 ENHRY and CDR2 SYGVKD. The CDR3 is 15 amino acids. Trimming took 3 bases from V and 3 from J, leaving 11 bases between them. This CDR3 reads CAISDRRGPNEKLFF. The CDR3 coding sequence is TGTGCCATCAGTGACCGACGGGGGCCTAATGAAAAACTGTTTTTT.

This clonotype was seen many times. This rearrangement joins TRBV7-2 to TRBJ2-3, with no clear D. CDR1 and CDR2 from the germline V gene are SGHTA and FQGNSA. This CDR3 spans 14 amino acids. V lost 5 bases to trimming and J lost 2 bases, with 11 bases between them. The CDR3 sequence: CASSPFGLTDTQYF. The CDR3 coding sequence is TGTGCCAGCAGCCCGTTTGGCCTCACAGATACGCAGTATTTT. The variable domain in full, with the rest retrieved from reference TRBV7-2 and TRBJ2-3, is GAGVSQSPSNKVTEKGKDVELRCDPISGHTALYWYRQSLGQGLEFLIYFQGNSAPDKSGLPSDRFSAERTGGSVSTLTIQRTQQEDSAVYLCASSPFGLTDTQYFGPGTRLTVL.

This clonotype has a handful of counts. The chain couples TRBV9 to TRBJ1-2; tentative D call: TRBD1 (5 bases). The ends were cut back, 0 bases at V and 0 bases at J, with 9 bases in the middle. Germline V gives CDR1 SGDLS, CDR2 YYNGEE. This CDR3 comprises 15 residues. The CDR3 here is CASSVGGSANYGYTF. In DNA form, the CDR3 reads TGTGCCAGCAGCGTAGGGGGGAGCGCTAACTATGGCTACACCTTC.

The chain combines TRBV12-3 or TRBV12-4 with TRBJ1-1, with D unclear. CDR3 size: 12 residues. Trimming left V 6 bases short and J 7 bases short, with 12 bases between. CDR3 coding DNA: TGTGCCAGCAGCCCTTTGTCCGGTGAAGCTTTCTTT. This sequence encodes CASSPLSGEAFF.

This clonotype was counted only a few times. This sequence joins TRBV7-9 and TRBJ2-1; D unclear. Trimming cost V 3 bases and J 5 bases, with 8 bases left between them. This CDR3 is 13 amino acids long. CDR1 is SEHNR and CDR2 is FQNEAQ in the germline V gene (reference sequence). The CDR3 bases are TGTGCCAGCAGCTTCATAAGGAACAATGAGCAGTTCTTC. Amino acids: CASSFIRNNEQFF. The full variable domain, in which reference TRBV7-9 and TRBJ2-1 provide the parts outside the CDR3, is DTGVSQNPRHKITKRGQNVTFRCDPISEHNRLYWYRQTLGQGPEFLTYFQNEAQLEKSRLLSDRFSAERPKGSFSTLEIQRTEQGDSAMYLCASSFIRNNEQFFGPGTRLTVL.

In its sample, this clonotype was seen many times. This chain uses TRBV7-8 with TRBJ2-3; 7 nucleotides line up with TRBD2. Germline V gives CDR1 SGHVS, CDR2 FQNEAQ. V shed 5 bases, J shed 2 bases, and the junction held 10 bases outside the gene matches. The CDR3 length is 16 residues. The CDR3 sequence is CASSPLTSSPTDTQYF. Here the CDR3 DNA reads TGTGCCAGCAGCCCACTGACTAGCTCCCCCACAGATACGCAGTATTTT.

The chain employs TRBV7-9 and TRBJ2-3; D is perhaps TRBD1 (6 bases). This CDR3 is built from 15 residues. Germline V gene lookup returns CDR1 SEHNR and CDR2 FQNEAQ (reference sequence). With 5 bases removed from V and 1 base from J, the gap between germline ends came to 13 bases. CDR3 coding DNA: TGTGCCAGCAGCCCCAGGGGTTCCGGCACAGATACGCAGTATTTT. The encoded protein is CASSPRGSGTDTQYF.

In its sample, this clonotype was seen a few times. J is TRBJ1-5 and V is TRBV19, with 10 bases fitting TRBD1. The CDR3 covers 15 residues. Trimming took 6 bases from V and 6 from J; bases not matched to a gene: 8. CDR1 is LNHDA, CDR2 SQIVND, per germline (reference sequence). CDR3 region: CASSHWGQGTQPQHF. For the CDR3, the DNA is TGTGCCAGTAGCCACTGGGGACAGGGGACTCAGCCCCAGCATTTT.

This clonotype was counted between two and nine times. The chain carries TRBV11-2 and TRBJ1-3; D gene unclear. CDR3 size: 18 residues. V dropped 1 base and J dropped 0 bases, with 16 bases sitting between them. Germline V gene data show CDR1 as SGHAT and CDR2 as FQNNGV. CDR3 nucleotide sequence: TGTGCCAGCAGCTTAGTCGGGAGTAGCATGAGCTCTGGAAACACCATATATTTT. It specifies CASSLVGSSMSSGNTIYF.

This chain uses TRBV20-1 with TRBJ2-3, with TRBD2 matching 7 bases. The V and J ends lost 6 bases and 4 bases, in that order; junction bases with no gene match: 10. Germline-derived CDR1 and CDR2 are DFQATT and SNEGSKA (reference sequence). The CDR3 has 14 amino acids. The CDR3 DNA follows: TGCAGTGCCTTGACGGGAGGTTCATCAGATACGCAGTATTTT. Protein product: CSALTGGSSDTQYF.

This clonotype was seen only a few times. The rearrangement joins TRBV6-2 or TRBV6-3 to TRBJ2-7; D gene unclear. Germline-derived CDR1 and CDR2 are MNHEY and SVGEGT. Trimming stripped 4 bases from V and 6 bases from J, with 25 bases between. The CDR3 runs 17 residues. The CDR3 DNA is TGTGCCAGCAGTTCCCCTCAAGCTTTCAGTGGCCCCTTCGAGCAGTACGTC. It translates to CASSSPQAFSGPFEQYV.

The chain couples TRBV7-9 to TRBJ2-1; TRBD2 agrees at 10 bases. The CDR3 contains 15 residues. After removal of 8 bases from V and 8 bases from J, the junction contained 12 bases not matched to a gene. The germline gives CDR1 SEHNR, CDR2 FQNEAQ (reference sequence). CDR3 sequence: CASGRGLAMWDEQFF. The CDR3 bases are TGTGCCAGCGGCAGGGGACTAGCGATGTGGGATGAGCAGTTCTTC.

This clonotype showed up just a few times. This rearrangement joins TRBV20-1 to TRBJ2-4, with 7 positions matching TRBD2. V trimming: 6 bases; J trimming: 6 bases; junction bases outside the gene matches: 17. The CDR3 is 16 amino acids. Germline assignment: CDR1 DFQATT and CDR2 SNEGSKA (reference sequence). The CDR3 region has the DNA TGCAGTGCCCTGACTCGGGCTAGCGGCCGCTTAAACATTCAGTACTTC. Amino acid sequence: CSALTRASGRLNIQYF.

V is TRBV5-4 and J is TRBJ2-4; unclear D gene. Trimming stripped 4 bases from V and 0 bases from J, with 11 bases between. The CDR3 extends over 15 amino acids. Germline CDR1 SGHNT, CDR2 YYREEE (reference sequence). CDR3 DNA: TGTGCCAGCAGCACAACAGCAATAGCCAAAAACATTCAGTACTTC. This translates into CASSTTAIAKNIQYF.

This clonotype was found a few times. The V and J genes are TRBV7-9 and TRBJ2-7; no reliable D call. This CDR3 has 15 residues. CDR1 SEHNR and CDR2 FQNEAQ come from the germline V gene (reference sequence). V lost 1 base to trimming and J lost 0 bases, with 10 bases between them. CDR3 bases: TGTGCCAGCAGCTTAGTCGGGCATAGCTCCTACGAGCAGTACGTC. Protein: CASSLVGHSSYEQYV.